A single sample gave rise to the 8 T cell receptor beta chains below, sequenced in a study of T-cell memory formation after mild COVID-19. TCRdb reprocessed the 5' RACE reads via MiXCR and lists one record per CDR3 protein. The repertoire includes around 200,000 distinct CDR3 sequences, around 30% of them detected once, and about an eighth sits in the top ten. Sequencing was carried out using PBMCs or a T cell subset sorted from them (not recorded which). Source of these receptors: an adult woman who had mild COVID-19 (a few samples of this study predate the infection). Cell type and time point are not known.

In nucleotides, the CDR3 is TGCAGCGTTGAAGATCGCGGGCAGGGAGGGACCCAGTACTTC. It yields the protein CSVEDRGQGGTQYF. This sequence joins TRBV29-1 and TRBJ2-5; possible D gene TRBD2, 6 bases. V was clipped by 0 bases and J by 7 bases, with 15 bases between them. This CDR3 spans 14 amino acids. Germline-derived CDR1 and CDR2 are SQVTM and ANQGSEA.

The table lists this clonotype with a few counts. The chain combines TRBV5-5 with TRBJ1-2, with 7 nucleotides matching TRBD1. Germline lookup yields CDR1 SGHKS and CDR2 YYEKEE (reference sequence). Unmatched junction bases numbered 4, after V lost 2 bases and J lost 6 bases. The CDR3 has 13 residues. In DNA, the CDR3 is TGTGCCAGCAGCTTCGGGACAGATAATGGCTACACCTTC. This codes for CASSFGTDNGYTF.

The table lists this clonotype with a few counts. The V and J genes are TRBV7-9 and TRBJ2-6; D might be TRBD1 (6 bases). Trimming cost V 1 base and J 2 bases, with 24 bases left between them. The CDR3 length is 21 residues. Germline loops: CDR1 SEHNR, CDR2 FQNEAQ (reference sequence). CDR3 loop: CASSLVGLTGGVLAGANVLTF. The DNA for the CDR3 is TGTGCCAGCAGCTTAGTGGGCTTGACTGGGGGCGTTCTCGCTGGGGCCAACGTCCTGACTTTC.

This clonotype was seen more than once but under ten times. The V gene is TRBV3-1, the J gene TRBJ2-1, with 7 positions matching TRBD2. With 2 bases clipped from V and 8 bases from J, the junction kept 3 bases outside the gene matches. The length of the CDR3 is 13 residues. Germline V gene data show CDR1 as LGHDT and CDR2 as YNNKEL (reference sequence). The CDR3 nucleotides read TGTGCCAGCAGCCAATCTGGGGGGGATGAGCAGTTCTTC. Translated, it gives CASSQSGGDEQFF.

The CDR3 DNA is TGTGCCAGTAGTATCCGGGACTACCCATCCTACGAGCAGTACTTC. This gives the protein CASSIRDYPSYEQYF. This chain links TRBV19 with TRBJ2-7; 7 bases map to TRBD2. The CDR3 is 15 residues long. The germline CDR1 and CDR2 sequences are LNHDA and SQIVND (reference sequence). V lost 3 bases to trimming and J lost 1 base; unmatched junction nucleotides: 6. Combining the CDR3 with reference TRBV19 and TRBJ2-7 gives the whole variable domain DGGITQSPKYLFRKEGQNVTLSCEQNLNHDAMYWYRQDPGQGLRLIYYSQIVNDFQKGDIAEGYSVSREKKESFPLTVTSAQKNPTAFYLCASSIRDYPSYEQYFGPGTRLTVT.

The V gene is TRBV2, the J gene TRBJ1-2; the match to TRBD1 covers 7 bases. Trimming took 8 bases from V and 0 from J; bases not matched to a gene: 12. Looked up from germline, CDR1 is SNHLY and CDR2 is FYNNEI. This CDR3 has 16 amino acids. CDR3 in DNA: TGTGCCAGCCAACACCCCCCGGGACAGACTAACTATGGCTACACCTTC. Protein product: CASQHPPGQTNYGYTF.

The chain has TRBV27 and TRBJ1-1; D possibly corresponds to TRBD1 (6 bases). V was pared by 6 bases and J by 1 base, with 12 bases between. Germline values: CDR1 MNHEY, CDR2 SMNVEV (reference sequence). The CDR3 consists of 14 residues. CDR3 bases: TGTGCCAGCAGCCATGGACAGCCGAACACTGAAGCTTTCTTT. Translation gives CASSHGQPNTEAFF.

In its sample, this clonotype was seen many times. This chain joins TRBV5-1 and TRBJ1-1, with 9 positions matching TRBD1. The germline V gene has CDR1 SGHRS and CDR2 YFSETQ. The CDR3 consists of 15 residues. The V and J ends lost 2 bases and 2 bases, in that order; junction bases with no gene match: 4. CDR3 region: CASSLQGARNTEAFF. The CDR3 nucleotides read TGCGCCAGCAGCTTACAGGGGGCGCGAAACACTGAAGCTTTCTTT.